Presented here are 4 T cell receptor beta chains from one specimen sequenced in a study of shared clonotypes between healthy human individuals (dated by TCRdb to 2018 to 2020). The library was produced with the immunoSEQ multiplex PCR assay. TCRdb mirrors the immuneACCESS table, restricted to in-frame sequences. Some clones are absent from its copies; in checked studies, under half trace to an unresolved V gene, and the reason for the others is unknown. The sample yields just over 2,000,000 clones; roughly 95% were counted once. Around 0.13% of the sample goes to the ten largest clones. Sequenced material: naive CD4+ T cells sorted from blood. What the cell subset or site label conveys for this sample: CD45RA+ positively selected. The receptors shown here come from a man younger than 30 in good health.

V is TRBV7-3 and J is TRBJ1-1; D unclear. Germline V gene data show CDR1 as SGHTA and CDR2 as FQGTGA. V dropped 4 bases and J dropped 4 bases, with 10 bases sitting between them. The CDR3 totals 13 residues. CDR3 sequence: CASSSPYSTEAFF. The CDR3 DNA reads as TGTGCCAGCAGCTCGCCCTACAGCACTGAAGCTTTCTTT.

The chain combines TRBV6-1 with TRBJ2-5; D not resolved. Germline assignment: CDR1 MNHNS and CDR2 SASEGT. V gave up 5 bases and J gave up 5 bases, with 6 bases separating them. CDR3 size: 11 residues. The CDR3 nucleotides read TGTGCCAGCAGTACAAGGGAGACCCAGTACTTC. This translates into CASSTRETQYF.

About this clone itself: Different DNA sequences within this sample yield the same CDR3. The chain is built from TRBV6-5 and TRBJ2-3; D unclear. In germline, CDR1 is MNHEY, CDR2 SVGAGI. V lost 2 bases and J lost 1, with 7 bases in between. The CDR3 is 14 residues long. CDR3 protein: CASSYGGGTDTQYF. In nucleotides, the CDR3 is TGTGCCAGCAGTTACGGCGGAGGCACAGATACGCAGTATTTT.

This chain links TRBV7-2 with TRBJ1-5; 8 bases match TRBD1. The CDR3 is 13 amino acids. V was pared by 5 bases and J by 7 bases, with 4 bases of the junction left unmatched. Germline values: CDR1 SGHTA, CDR2 FQGNSA. This CDR3 reads CASSPTGDQPQHF. The CDR3 DNA is TGTGCCAGCAGCCCGACAGGGGACCAGCCCCAGCATTTT.